This T cell receptor (beta chain) emerged from a study of identical twins. The CDR3 loop spans 12 amino acids. The germline gives CDR1 SEHNR, CDR2 FQNEAQ (reference sequence). Trimming cost V 8 bases and J 5 bases, with 10 bases left between them. TCRdb used MiXCR to reprocess the 5' RACE reads, holding one entry per CDR3 protein. This sample yields nearly 650,000 distinct CDR3 sequences, of which 7% to 7.5% are seen a single time; about 1.5% belongs to the top ten. These data were also reused for a study on yellow fever vaccine responses in identical twins.

The chain employs TRBV7-9 and TRBJ2-1, with unresolved D. This clonotype originated in a woman younger than 35 in good health. Sample: PBMCs. CDR3 sequence: CASPRSDNEQFF. Written as DNA, the CDR3 is TGTGCCAGCCCCCGAAGTGACAATGAGCAGTTCTTC.